This entry features one TCR beta chain sequence. PCR employed 60 Vbeta and 13 Jbeta primers. Authors' data handling: Among the unique TCR beta chains that a later analysis counted, about 85 million in all, 10 million to 11 million were shared. Method: immunoSEQ multiplex PCR; TCRdb's copy keeps in-frame clones and lacks some. Clone size and V and J calls were adopted from that table, with D and trimming inferred from the DNA. The top ten hold 3.5% of the sample, which has over 130,000 clones, more than 75% seen once. This record belongs to a study of cytomegalovirus exposure and HLA in healthy donors. J lost 5 bases, V lost 3 bases, and 7 bases had no gene match. The germline gives CDR1 MDHEN, CDR2 SYDVKM. This CDR3 is 15 amino acids long.

The TCR sequence derives from a human donor in good health. Specimen: PBMCs. The chain is built from TRBV28 and TRBJ1-5; 7 positions match TRBD1. This CDR3 is CASSLAGGSYQPQHF. The CDR3, as DNA: TGTGCCAGCAGTTTGGCAGGGGGATCTTATCAGCCCCAGCATTTT.